The 13 T cell receptor beta chains presented below share a single source sample, sequenced in a study of shared clonotypes between healthy human individuals. Only in-frame clones appear in the TCRdb table, and some are missing; sequencing was by immunoSEQ multiplex PCR. Of around 1.9 million clones in the sample, roughly 91% were seen once. The naive CD8 fraction comprised CD45RO-negative cells positively selected for CCR7 and excluded terminally differentiated effector memory CD45RA+ cells. Sequencing was carried out using naive CD8+ T cells from PBMCs. Receptor source: a man aged 18-30 years in good health. Some clones in this sample may be carry-over from other donors' samples.

The CDR3 loop reads CASSLSDGYGYTF. The CDR3 DNA follows: TGTGCCAGCAGCTTATCGGACGGCTATGGCTACACCTTC. This sequence joins TRBV7-9 and TRBJ1-2; D remains unclear. There are 13 residues in the CDR3. Germline V CDR1 and CDR2: SEHNR, FQNEAQ (reference sequence). V lost 2 bases, J lost 4 bases, and 8 bases lay in between.

The CDR3 region is CASSPDRGAYNEQFF. The CDR3 DNA sequence: TGTGCCAGCAGCCCAGACAGGGGGGCTTACAATGAGCAGTTCTTC. The rearrangement links TRBV7-2 to TRBJ2-1, with TRBD1 matching over 9 bases. CDR3 length: 15 amino acids. CDR1 SGHTA and CDR2 FQGNSA come from the germline V gene. Trimming took 5 bases from V and 4 from J; bases not matched to a gene: 6.

V and J are TRBV9 and TRBJ2-1; 8 positions agree with TRBD1. J lost 3 bases, V lost 3 bases, and 8 bases had no gene match. The CDR3 totals 16 residues. CDR1 SGDLS and CDR2 YYNGEE come from the germline V gene. Here the CDR3 reads CASSEMGQAFYNEQFF. In nucleotides, the CDR3 is TGTGCCAGCAGCGAGATGGGACAGGCCTTCTACAATGAGCAGTTCTTC.

This sequence joins TRBV5-5 and TRBJ1-2; D is ambiguous. The CDR3 has 15 residues. Trimming took off 4 bases at V and 2 bases at J, with 15 bases between the two ends. CDR1 is SGHKS and CDR2 is YYEKEE in the germline V gene (reference sequence). The CDR3 region is CASSPGVSSNYGYTF. DNA of the CDR3: TGTGCCAGCAGCCCCGGGGTGTCTTCAAACTATGGCTACACCTTC.

The chain combines TRBV27 with TRBJ2-3; no clear D. Between the trimmed V and J ends, which lost 6 bases and 4 bases, there was a span of 11 bases. The CDR3 is made up of 13 amino acids. The germline CDR1 and CDR2 sequences are MNHEY and SMNVEV (reference sequence). The chain's CDR3 is CASSLGEPDTQYF. The DNA for the CDR3 is TGTGCCAGCAGCCTTGGCGAGCCAGATACGCAGTATTTT.

This clone was counted between two and nine times. The chain recombines TRBV7-2 with TRBJ2-7; 10 bases agree with TRBD1. The CDR3 length is 16 residues. Germline CDR1 SGHTA, CDR2 FQGNSA. V dropped 5 bases and J dropped 2; count of bases not matched to a gene: 9. In DNA, the CDR3 is TGTGCCAGCAGCAGACACTCCGGGACAGGGGCCTACGAGCAGTACTTC. Translated: CASSRHSGTGAYEQYF.

This chain's CDR3 is CASVHSYNEQFF. Written as DNA, the CDR3 is TGTGCCAGCGTCCACTCCTACAATGAGCAGTTCTTC. The chain joins TRBV7-9 to TRBJ2-1, with D uncertain. The V gene lost 8 bases and the J gene lost 0 bases, with 5 bases spanning the gap. There are 12 residues in the CDR3. Per germline, CDR1 SEHNR and CDR2 FQNEAQ (reference sequence).

The chain carries TRBV27 and TRBJ2-1, with D possibly being TRBD2 (5 bases). Looked up from germline, CDR1 is MNHEY and CDR2 is SMNVEV (reference sequence). Trimming stripped 5 bases from V and 4 bases from J, with 15 bases between. The CDR3 length is 15 residues. The CDR3 DNA is TGTGCCAGCAGTGTAACTAGTCCCCATTACAATGAGCAGTTCTTC. As protein: CASSVTSPHYNEQFF.

This chain connects TRBV11-2 to TRBJ2-7, with 7 bases fitting TRBD1. The V gene's germline CDR1 is SGHAT and CDR2 FQNNGV. This CDR3 has 16 amino acids. Losses at the gene ends were 5 bases for V and 0 bases for J; bases not matched to a gene: 10. In DNA, the CDR3 is TGTGCCAGCAGCGTTACCGGGACAGCCGCCTCCTACGAGCAGTACTTC. It encodes CASSVTGTAASYEQYF.

The chain employs TRBV9 and TRBJ2-3; D remains unclear. The germline V and J ends were trimmed by 2 bases and 3 bases, with 13 bases remaining between them. Per germline, CDR1 SGDLS and CDR2 YYNGEE. This CDR3 is 15 amino acids long. CDR3 in amino acids: CASSVPRPLTDTQYF. In nucleotides, the CDR3 is TGTGCCAGCAGCGTTCCCAGGCCGTTGACAGATACGCAGTATTTT.

V is TRBV6-5 and J is TRBJ2-1; unclear D gene. Germline V lookup: CDR1 MNHEY, CDR2 SVGAGI. The CDR3 length is 13 residues. The V and J ends lost 0 bases and 9 bases respectively, with 9 bases between them. The CDR3 sequence is CASSYSTIREQFF. CDR3 bases: TGTGCCAGCAGTTACTCGACCATTCGTGAGCAGTTCTTC.

The chain couples TRBV15 to TRBJ1-2; D might be TRBD1 (6 bases). Between the trimmed V and J ends, which lost 0 bases and 4 bases, there was a span of 9 bases. The germline gives CDR1 LNHNV, CDR2 YYDKDF (reference sequence). This CDR3 is built from 14 residues. In DNA form, the CDR3 reads TGTGCCACCAGCAGAGACAGGGGCGTCTATGGCTACACCTTC. This translates into CATSRDRGVYGYTF.

In its sample, this clone was seen once. This chain links TRBV4-2 with TRBJ1-5; a possible D gene is TRBD1 (5 bases). Trimming took 3 bases from V and 4 from J, leaving 19 bases between them. Germline V lookup: CDR1 LGHNA, CDR2 YNFKEQ. The CDR3 is made up of 17 amino acids. CDR3 region: CASSQAPGWGENQPQHF. The CDR3 bases are TGTGCCAGCAGCCAGGCCCCGGGGTGGGGCGAAAATCAGCCCCAGCATTTT.